This entry describes one T cell receptor (beta chain). Its target is not known. The CDR3 runs 13 residues. Per the germline V gene, CDR1 is SGDLS and CDR2 is YYNGEE. Between the trimmed V and J ends, which lost 3 bases and 4 bases, there was a span of 10 bases. These data belong to a study of shared clonotypes between healthy human individuals. Study-wide findings and caveats: Compared with memory subsets, naive subsets generally had larger estimated richness.

As defined, naive CD8 cells were CD45RO-negative and positively selected for CCR7, with terminally differentiated effector memory CD45RA+ cells excluded. Caucasian adults living in Nashville, Tennessee, provided all samples. The deep-level immunoSEQ assay was used. Profiled with immunoSEQ multiplex PCR; TCRdb holds only in-frame clones, not every one. The table shows about 2.1 million clones, with 85% to 95% occurring only once. This TCR was recovered from a man aged 18 to 29 in good health. Some clones in this sample may be carry-over from other donors' samples. This chain connects TRBV9 to TRBJ1-2, with a weak D call TRBD1 (5 bases). Input material: naive CD8+ T cells from PBMCs. CDR3 sequence reads: CASSGPGRYGYTF. The DNA of the CDR3 is TGTGCCAGCAGCGGACCAGGGCGCTATGGCTACACCTTC.